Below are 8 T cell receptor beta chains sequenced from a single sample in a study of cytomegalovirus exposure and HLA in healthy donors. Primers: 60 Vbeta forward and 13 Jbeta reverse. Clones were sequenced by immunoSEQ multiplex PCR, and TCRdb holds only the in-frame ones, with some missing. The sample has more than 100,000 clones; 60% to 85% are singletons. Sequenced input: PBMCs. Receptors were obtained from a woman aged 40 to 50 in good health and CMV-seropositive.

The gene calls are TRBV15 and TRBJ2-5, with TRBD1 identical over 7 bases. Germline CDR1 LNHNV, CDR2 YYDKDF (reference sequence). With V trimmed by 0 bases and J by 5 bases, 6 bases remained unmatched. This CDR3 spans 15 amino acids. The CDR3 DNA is TGTGCCACCAGCAGAGATCAGGGGGTGGGGGAGACCCAGTACTTC. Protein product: CATSRDQGVGETQYF.

DNA for the CDR3: TGTGCCAGAGAGACTCCGAACACCGGGGAGCTGTTTTTT. Residues: CARETPNTGELFF. The gene calls are TRBV6-1 and TRBJ2-2; D is undetermined. Germline V gene data show CDR1 as MNHNS and CDR2 as SASEGT. This CDR3 region has 13 residues. The V end lost 9 bases, the J end lost 0 bases, and 8 bases lay between the germline ends.

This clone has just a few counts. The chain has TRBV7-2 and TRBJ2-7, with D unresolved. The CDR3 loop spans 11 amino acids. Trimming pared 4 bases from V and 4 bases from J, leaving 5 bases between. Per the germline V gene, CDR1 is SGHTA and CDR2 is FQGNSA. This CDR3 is CASSSLYEQYF. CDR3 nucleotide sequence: TGTGCCAGCAGCTCCCTGTACGAGCAGTACTTC.

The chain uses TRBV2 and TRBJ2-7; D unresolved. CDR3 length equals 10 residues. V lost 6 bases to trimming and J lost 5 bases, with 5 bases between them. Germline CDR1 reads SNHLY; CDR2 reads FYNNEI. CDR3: CASREDEQYF. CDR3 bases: TGTGCCAGCAGAGAGGACGAGCAGTACTTC.

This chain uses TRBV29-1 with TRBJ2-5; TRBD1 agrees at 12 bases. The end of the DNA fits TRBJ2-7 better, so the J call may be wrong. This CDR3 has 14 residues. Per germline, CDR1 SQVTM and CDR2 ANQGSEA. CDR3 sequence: CSVEGQGASYEQYF. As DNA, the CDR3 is TGCAGCGTGGAGGGACAGGGGGCTTCCTACGAGCAGTACTTC.

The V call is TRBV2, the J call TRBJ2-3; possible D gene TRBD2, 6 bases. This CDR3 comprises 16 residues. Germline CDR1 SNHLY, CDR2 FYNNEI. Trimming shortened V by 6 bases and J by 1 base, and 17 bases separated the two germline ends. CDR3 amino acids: CASSPAGHPGTDTQYF. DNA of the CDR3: TGTGCCAGCAGCCCAGCGGGCCACCCTGGCACAGATACGCAGTATTTT.

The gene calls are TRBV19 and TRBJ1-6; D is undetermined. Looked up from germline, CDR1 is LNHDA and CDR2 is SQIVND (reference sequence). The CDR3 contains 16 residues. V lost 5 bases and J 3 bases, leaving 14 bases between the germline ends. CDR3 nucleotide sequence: TGTGCCAGTAGTCCCCGGGAGGGAGGCTATAATTCACCCCTCCACTTT. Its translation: CASSPREGGYNSPLHF.

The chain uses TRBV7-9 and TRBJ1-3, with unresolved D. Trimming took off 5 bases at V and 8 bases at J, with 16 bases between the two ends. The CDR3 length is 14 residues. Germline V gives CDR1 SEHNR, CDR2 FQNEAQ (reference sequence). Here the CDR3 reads CASSKGGSVDTIYF. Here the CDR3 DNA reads TGTGCCAGCAGCAAAGGAGGGTCGGTAGACACCATATATTTT. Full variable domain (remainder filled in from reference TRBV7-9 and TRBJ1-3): DTGVSQNPRHKITKRGQNVTFRCDPISEHNRLYWYRQTLGQGPEFLTYFQNEAQLEKSRLLSDRFSAERPKGSFSTLEIQRTEQGDSAMYLCASSKGGSVDTIYFGEGSWLTVV.